The 7 T cell receptor beta chains below all came from one sample that was sequenced in a study of T cell changes during pregnancy in multiple sclerosis (dated by TCRdb to the late 2010s). Libraries came from the immunoSEQ multiplex PCR assay. The source is immuneACCESS, and TCRdb retained only in-frame sequences with V and J called. Part of the clones is not carried over; for the studies checked, unresolved V genes explain less than half of this, and the remainder is unexplained. For this sample the table gives some 97,000 clones, of which 92% were detected only once. Around 1.8% of the sample is taken by the ten largest. The sequenced sample was peripheral blood, obtained after pregnancy. Every receptor here comes from a female donor with multiple sclerosis, enrolled in a pregnancy study.

The V call is TRBV5-1, the J call TRBJ1-6, with 7 bases fitting TRBD1. The germline CDR1 and CDR2 sequences are SGHRS and YFSETQ. V lost 5 bases to trimming and J lost 5 bases; unmatched junction nucleotides: 7. CDR3 length: 15 residues. This CDR3 reads CASSLGTAHNSPLHF. The DNA for the CDR3 is TGCGCCAGCAGTCTCGGGACAGCACATAATTCACCCCTCCACTTT.

The chain couples TRBV19 to TRBJ2-7; 10 bases are shared with TRBD1. Germline trimming cut 5 bases from V and 1 base from J; bases unmatched to any gene: 5. This CDR3 has 15 amino acids. The germline V gene has CDR1 LNHDA and CDR2 SQIVND (reference sequence). This CDR3 is CASSDGQGGSYEQYF. DNA for the CDR3: TGTGCCAGTAGTGATGGACAGGGGGGATCCTACGAGCAGTACTTC.

The chain carries TRBV7-9 and TRBJ2-7; D gene ambiguous. The germline gives CDR1 SEHNR, CDR2 FQNEAQ (reference sequence). The CDR3 is 13 residues long. V shed 5 bases and J shed 1 base, with 9 bases lying between them. The CDR3 DNA follows: TGTGCCAGCAGCCCCGTTCCGTCCTACGAGCAGTACTTC. This sequence encodes CASSPVPSYEQYF.

The chain has TRBV9 and TRBJ1-4; 8 positions agree with TRBD1. CDR3 length: 14 residues. J gave up 6 bases and V 5 bases, and 6 bases lay outside the gene matches. Germline V lookup: CDR1 SGDLS, CDR2 YYNGEE. CDR3 protein: CASSKTGVYEKLFF. In DNA, the CDR3 is TGTGCCAGCAGTAAGACAGGGGTGTATGAAAAACTGTTTTTT.

The rearrangement uses TRBV23-1 and TRBJ2-7; D is perhaps TRBD1 (6 bases). TRBV23-1 is known as an ORF, though its function is uncertain. This CDR3 is 13 amino acids long. Trimming left V 8 bases short and J 2 bases short, with 13 bases between. CDR3 DNA: TGCGCCAGCTCCAAATCAGGGGCCTACGAGCAGTACTTC. As protein: CASSKSGAYEQYF.

V gene TRBV5-1 combines with J gene TRBJ1-2, with 7 bases that match TRBD1. Germline assignment: CDR1 SGHRS and CDR2 YFSETQ. The J segment lost 1 base and the V segment lost 4 bases, leaving 7 bases of the junction unmatched. The CDR3 covers 15 residues. Here the CDR3 reads CASSVGTEYNYGYTF. The CDR3 DNA sequence: TGCGCCAGCAGCGTCGGGACAGAGTATAACTATGGCTACACCTTC. The complete variable domain, with remaining parts taken from reference TRBV5-1 and TRBJ1-2, reads KAGVTQTPRYLIKTRGQQVTLSCSPISGHRSVSWYQQTPGQGLQFLFEYFSETQRNKGNFPGRFSGRQFSNSRSEMNVSTLELGDSALYLCASSVGTEYNYGYTFGSGTRLTVV.

The chain links TRBV11-1 to TRBJ2-1, with 11 bases aligning to TRBD2. The junction had 9 bases not matched to a gene; V was cut back by 4 bases and J by 7 bases. Per the germline V gene, CDR1 is SGHAT and CDR2 is FQDESV (reference sequence). The CDR3 length is 16 residues. DNA for the CDR3: TGTGCCAGCAGCTCTTCTAGCGGGGGGAGGTATAATGAGCAGTTCTTC. Its translation is CASSSSSGGRYNEQFF.